This TCR beta chain was identified in a study of CD8+ T cells in alopecia areata (dated by TCRdb to the late 2010s). Notes on the research overall: Treated patients were enrolled in an open-label pilot trial of oral tofacitinib at 5 to 10 mg twice daily for moderate-to-severe alopecia areata. In treated patients, disease severity was measured using the SALT score, which gives the percentage of scalp surface area affected. Biopsies were taken from tofacitinib-treated patients at baseline and at 4 and 24 weeks of treatment, and a later scalp biopsy was taken in several of the tofacitinib-treated patients. RNA was extracted with the PAXgene miRNA kit for fixed scalp, the miRNeasy kit for PBMCs, and the RNeasy kit for mouse skin. Scalp clonality was compared across normal scalp (n=4), patchy alopecia areata scalp (n=8), and alopecia totalis/universalis scalp (n=8). Tofacitinib was given for 6 to 18 months, followed by 6 months of follow-up off drug to assess delayed response and recurrence. TCRbeta CDR3 regions were amplified by immunoSEQ multiplex PCR with 35 Vbeta forward and 13 Jbeta reverse primers. High-throughput TCRbeta sequencing was used to examine T cell clonal expansion in alopecia areata in both the C3H/HeJ mouse model and human patients. Scalp tissue and sorted CD4+ and CD8+ peripheral blood T cells from patchy and totalis/universalis alopecia areata patients and from healthy controls were covered by human TCRbeta sequencing.

Including the terminal cysteine and phenylalanine, the CDR3 comprises 15 residues. Just CDR3 DNA is preserved here, 45 bases in frame from base 1. In the germline V gene, CDR1 corresponds to SGHRS and CDR2 to YFSETQ. Trimming at the junction amounts to 0 bases on V and 0 bases on J, and the germline ends lie 8 bases apart. The sample's treatment or condition label is to be understood as: oral pan-JAK inhibitor, 5-10 mg twice daily. From alopecia areata patients, peripheral blood was collected along with lesional scalp punch biopsies. PBMCs were isolated by density centrifugation and stained for CD3, CD4 and CD8, and CD4+ and CD8+ T cells were sorted on a FACSAria. Comment on this clone: This receptor's antigen is unknown. Base qualities were left out, and no much larger clone turns up one base away.

What the study reported, not specific to this receptor: Compared with normal scalp, lesional scalp had higher clonality and more expanded CD8+ clones, particularly in alopecia totalis/universalis, a pattern that suggests antigenic drive. The treated cohort was small, with a single nonresponder, so links between baseline CD8+ expansion and response need larger studies. Scalp TCR repertoire analysis is complicated because resident alphabeta T cells in normal human skin are also sequenced, whereas mouse skin is dominated by gammadelta T cells. With tofacitinib, both scalp clonality and the number of expanded CD8+ clones among the top 100 scalp clones went down significantly. Many expanded lesional clones persisted in scalp and blood during tofacitinib treatment, which may partly explain relapse after stopping treatment. Compared with mice, TCR sequences shared between patients were less clear, possibly partly because of HLA diversity across the patient population.

Preparation of the library involved the immunoSEQ multiplex PCR assay. For TCR sequencing, RNA was extracted from every sample and reverse transcribed into cDNA to serve as template. SuperScript III was used to make first-strand cDNA, primed with a 2:1 mix of oligo-dT and random hexamers. A synthetic immune receptor repertoire was used to assess amplification bias, and residual bias was removed computationally. The published analysis was carried out like this. After raw reads were preprocessed to remove errors, the CDR3 was defined following IMGT conventions as running from the conserved cysteine to phenylalanine. Clonality was computed as 1 minus the Shannon entropy, with the entropy normalized by log2 of the number of productive unique TCRs. CD4 or CD8 identity of scalp clones was inferred by cross-referencing scalp TCRbeta sequences with sorted blood CD4 and CD8 repertoires. TCRdb retrieved this table from immuneACCESS and kept in-frame rearrangements only. Not all clones are present; in checked studies, unresolved V genes account for under half, and no reason is known for the remainder. That table supplies the V and J calls and clone size; D and trimming were determined from the DNA. In this sample the table shows approximately 200,000 clones, over 40% of which occur a single time. About 2.6% of the sample comes from the top ten.

The source is a human donor with alopecia areata. Specimen: CD4+ T cells sorted from blood, collected at roughly week 36, from a patient treated with tofacitinib. The chain joins TRBV5-1 to TRBJ2-3, with the D gene too uncertain to name. The CDR3 region: CASSLGAFSTDTQYF. The sequenced DNA: TGCGCCAGCAGCTTGGGGGCGTTTAGCACAGATACGCAGTATTTT.